The 23 T cell receptor beta chains presented below share a single source sample, sequenced in a study of T cells after yellow fever vaccination. Via MiXCR, TCRdb re-called the 5' RACE reads, giving one row per CDR3 protein. This sample has hundreds of thousands of distinct CDR3 sequences, with roughly 20% found just once. Sequences were derived from PBMCs, sampled before the yellow fever booster vaccination. Receptor source: a man aged 18 to 30 who received the YFV17D yellow fever vaccine.

CDR3 in DNA: TGTGCCAGCAGTGCCGGGACAGGGGGAACTACTGAAGCTTTCTTT. This sequence encodes CASSAGTGGTTEAFF. The chain has TRBV6-5 and TRBJ1-1, with 11 bases identical to TRBD1. The CDR3 runs to 15 residues. Germline-derived CDR1 and CDR2 are MNHEY and SVGAGI. Trimming cost V 5 bases and J 5 bases; bases outside gene matches: 7.

This clonotype was found a few times. The chain recombines TRBV27 with TRBJ1-4; 11 positions match TRBD1. The V gene's germline CDR1 is MNHEY and CDR2 SMNVEV (reference sequence). This CDR3 spans 17 amino acids. The V gene end was trimmed by 7 bases and the J gene end by 5 bases; junction bases not matched to a gene: 12. The CDR3 DNA follows: TGTGCCAGCAAAAGACTAGGGACAGGGGGAAAAAATGAAAAACTGTTTTTT. Protein sequence: CASKRLGTGGKNEKLFF.

There are many counts of this clonotype. The genes are TRBV7-2 and TRBJ2-7; no firm D call. CDR1 SGHTA and CDR2 FQGNSA come from the germline V gene. V was cut by 6 bases and J by 2 bases, with 5 bases left in between. The CDR3 consists of 11 residues. The CDR3 DNA sequence: TGTGCCAGCAGTTCCCCCTACGAGCAGTACTTC. Its protein is CASSSPYEQYF.

The V gene is TRBV4-3, the J gene TRBJ1-6, with 8 nucleotides matching TRBD1. The CDR3 is made up of 15 amino acids. Per germline, CDR1 LGHNA and CDR2 YSLEER. With V trimmed by 3 bases and J by 5 bases, 3 bases remained unmatched. The CDR3 coding sequence is TGCGCCAGCAGCCAGGAGGACAGGGATAATTCACCCCTCCACTTT. It translates to CASSQEDRDNSPLHF.

This clonotype has at least ten counts. The V call is TRBV20-1, the J call TRBJ2-3, with a tentative D call TRBD2 (5 bases). This CDR3 region has 15 residues. Germline values: CDR1 DFQATT, CDR2 SNEGSKA (reference sequence). Trimming took 3 bases from V and 2 from J, leaving 15 bases between them. CDR3 protein: CSASDRTSFTDTQYF. The CDR3 nucleotides are TGCAGTGCTAGTGATAGGACTTCATTCACAGATACGCAGTATTTT.

The chain couples TRBV11-2 to TRBJ1-6; 7 bases are shared with TRBD1. The junction had 4 bases not matched to a gene; V was cut back by 6 bases and J by 8 bases. Germline V gene lookup returns CDR1 SGHAT and CDR2 FQNNGV. The CDR3 covers 13 residues. CDR3 residues: CASSHTGDSPLHF. Here the CDR3 DNA reads TGTGCCAGCAGTCATACAGGGGATTCACCCCTCCACTTT.

The table lists this clonotype with a few counts. This chain links TRBV9 with TRBJ1-1; D is uncertain. The CDR3 sequence is 13 residues long. Germline CDR1 is SGDLS and CDR2 is YYNGEE. V was clipped by 0 bases and J by 5 bases, with 8 bases between them. CDR3 in DNA: TGTGCCAGCAGCGTAGTACCGGGAACTGAAGCTTTCTTT. This sequence encodes CASSVVPGTEAFF.

The rearrangement links TRBV29-1 to TRBJ2-5; 8 nucleotides align to TRBD1. This CDR3 is 14 amino acids long. Trimming at V came to 6 bases and at J to 5 bases, leaving 11 bases not matched to a gene. The germline gives CDR1 SQVTM, CDR2 ANQGSEA. The CDR3 DNA is TGCAGCGTCGGACAGGGTAGAGTTTGGGAGACCCAGTACTTC. This translates into CSVGQGRVWETQYF.

CDR3 sequence: CASSPHRTSGTYEQYV. The CDR3 region has the DNA TGTGCCAGCAGCCCCCACCGGACTAGCGGAACCTACGAGCAGTACGTC. This sequence joins TRBV3-1 and TRBJ2-7; 10 bases are shared with TRBD2. The CDR3 totals 16 residues. The V segment lost 4 bases and the J segment 2 bases; nucleotides outside the gene matches: 8. In germline, CDR1 is LGHDT, CDR2 YNNKEL (reference sequence).

The sample holds many counts of this clonotype. This chain joins TRBV9 and TRBJ1-5; D ambiguous. V was cut by 0 bases and J by 6 bases, with 22 bases left in between. Germline CDR1 and CDR2: SGDLS and YYNGEE. This CDR3 region has 18 residues. The CDR3 sequence: CASSVEPQAPQSGQPQHF. The CDR3 region has the DNA TGTGCCAGCAGCGTAGAACCTCAGGCCCCTCAGAGTGGTCAGCCCCAGCATTTT. Full variable domain (outside the CDR3, taken from reference TRBV9 and TRBJ1-5): DSGVTQTPKHLITATGQRVTLRCSPRSGDLSVYWYQQSLDQGLQFLIQYYNGEERAKGNILERFSAQQFPDLHSELNLSSLELGDSALYFCASSVEPQAPQSGQPQHFGDGTRLSIL.

J is TRBJ2-5 and V is TRBV5-1; D gene unclear. This CDR3 contains 13 residues. V lost 2 bases and J 1 base, leaving 6 bases between the germline ends. In germline, CDR1 is SGHRS, CDR2 YFSETQ. CDR3 amino acids: CASSFSVQETQYF. CDR3 DNA sequence: TGCGCCAGCAGCTTCTCAGTCCAAGAGACCCAGTACTTC.

This rearrangement joins TRBV15 to TRBJ2-3, with D tentatively TRBD2 (6 bases). CDR1 is LNHNV, CDR2 YYDKDF, per germline (reference sequence). Trimming shortened V by 0 bases and J by 7 bases, and 17 bases separated the two germline ends. The CDR3 is made up of 16 amino acids. The CDR3 nucleotides read TGTGCCACCAGCAGAGATCGAGAACTAGCTAGGAATACGCAGTATTTT. As protein: CATSRDRELARNTQYF.

V usage is TRBV29-1 and J usage is TRBJ2-5; D is ambiguous. The CDR3 has 14 amino acids. Germline CDR1 reads SQVTM; CDR2 reads ANQGSEA. Trimming stripped 4 bases from V and 2 bases from J, with 14 bases between. Written as DNA, the CDR3 is TGCAGCGTTGCTCGGAACATCCTTCAAGAGACCCAGTACTTC. Encoded protein: CSVARNILQETQYF.

CDR3 sequence: CASSQGQVVYNEQFF. The CDR3 DNA sequence: TGCGCCAGCAGCCAAGGACAGGTTGTCTACAATGAGCAGTTCTTC. This rearrangement joins TRBV4-1 to TRBJ2-1, with D possibly being TRBD1 (6 bases). Per the germline V gene, CDR1 is MGHRA and CDR2 is YSYEKL. V dropped 1 base and J dropped 3 bases, with 10 bases sitting between them. The CDR3 is 15 residues long.

V usage is TRBV6-5 and J usage is TRBJ1-2; perhaps TRBD1 as D (5 bases). The CDR3 runs 15 residues. The ends were cut back, 6 bases at V and 4 bases at J, with 18 bases in the middle. Looked up from germline, CDR1 is MNHEY and CDR2 is SVGAGI. CDR3 region: CASRPGTSGSYGYTF. CDR3 nucleotide sequence: TGTGCCAGCAGACCTGGGACCTCCGGGAGCTATGGCTACACCTTC.

This clonotype was detected only a few times. The gene calls are TRBV7-9 and TRBJ2-3, with D perhaps assigned TRBD1 or TRBD2 (5 bases each). Germline values: CDR1 SEHNR, CDR2 FQNEAQ (reference sequence). CDR3 length: 15 amino acids. Trimming removed 11 bases from V and 2 bases from J, with 20 bases in between. CDR3 nucleotide sequence: TGTGCCGGCACGACGGGGACCCATTTCACAGATACGCAGTATTTT. Translated, it gives CAGTTGTHFTDTQYF. The full variable domain, in which reference TRBV7-9 and TRBJ2-3 provide the parts outside the CDR3, is DTGVSQNPRHKITKRGQNVTFRCDPISEHNRLYWYRQTLGQGPEFLTYFQNEAQLEKSRLLSDRFSAERPKGSFSTLEIQRTEQGDSAMYLCAGTTGTHFTDTQYFGPGTRLTVL.

The chain couples TRBV14 to TRBJ2-3; TRBD2 agrees at 9 bases. V lost 1 base to trimming and J lost 0 bases; unmatched junction nucleotides: 2. CDR3 size: 16 residues. Germline assignment: CDR1 SGHDN and CDR2 FVKESK. CDR3 sequence reads: CASSQGLAESTDTQYF. The CDR3 bases are TGTGCCAGCAGCCAAGGACTAGCGGAAAGCACAGATACGCAGTATTTT.

CDR3 residues: CASSQDLFGTGISYEQYF. DNA of the CDR3: TGCGCCAGCAGCCAAGATTTATTCGGGACAGGCATTTCCTACGAGCAGTACTTC. The gene calls are TRBV4-3 and TRBJ2-7; 8 bases map to TRBD1. V lost 0 bases, J lost 1 base, and 11 bases stayed unmatched. The CDR3 contains 18 residues. The germline CDR1 and CDR2 sequences are LGHNA and YSLEER.

This clonotype came up a few times. CDR3 in DNA: TGCAGCGTCGAGGGACCAGCTGGGAATCGGGCTTTCTTT. Translation: CSVEGPAGNRAFF. The genes are TRBV29-1 and TRBJ1-1; D is perhaps TRBD1 (5 bases). Germline V gene sequence: CDR1 SQVTM, CDR2 ANQGSEA. Trimming cost V 6 bases and J 11 bases, with 22 bases left between them. This CDR3 spans 13 amino acids.

The J gene is TRBJ2-7, the V gene TRBV20-1; TRBD1 aligns across 7 bases. After removal of 1 base from V and 0 bases from J, the junction contained 3 bases not matched to a gene. The CDR3 has 14 amino acids. Germline-derived CDR1 and CDR2 are DFQATT and SNEGSKA (reference sequence). The CDR3 DNA reads TGCAGTGCTAGAGCGACAGGGTTCTCCTACGAGCAGTACTTC. Translation: CSARATGFSYEQYF.

The chain is built from TRBV20-1 and TRBJ1-2, with D maybe TRBD1 (5 bases). V was cut by 6 bases and J by 7 bases, with 12 bases left in between. Germline V lookup: CDR1 DFQATT, CDR2 SNEGSKA (reference sequence). The CDR3 runs to 11 residues. The chain's CDR3 is CSAWGVGGYTF. CDR3 DNA: TGCAGTGCCTGGGGCGTCGGTGGCTACACCTTC.

In this sample, this clonotype turned up a few times. This rearrangement joins TRBV5-1 to TRBJ1-2; tentative D call: TRBD1 (5 bases). Trimming left V 2 bases short and J 2 bases short, with 10 bases between. CDR1 and CDR2 from the germline V gene are SGHRS and YFSETQ. The CDR3 is 14 amino acids. The CDR3 sequence: CASSFGTENYGYTF. The CDR3 DNA sequence: TGCGCCAGCAGCTTCGGGACGGAGAACTATGGCTACACCTTC.

There are a few counts of this clonotype. The V and J genes are TRBV20-1 and TRBJ1-2; 12 bases line up with TRBD1. V lost 6 bases, J lost 7 bases, and 12 bases stayed unmatched. Germline CDR1 is DFQATT and CDR2 is SNEGSKA (reference sequence). The CDR3 has 15 amino acids. In DNA, the CDR3 is TGCAGTGCGCGGGATCCGGGACAGGGGGCGCGTGGCTACACCTTC. It translates to CSARDPGQGARGYTF.